This TCR beta chain was observed in a study of T cells in Graves' hyperthyroidism and ophthalmopathy. The study's findings and limits: Most thyroid clonotypes that were expanded above 0.001 also turned up in blood. A 13 V-J signature model discriminated ophthalmopathy versus stable hyperthyroidism.

V dropped 5 bases and J dropped 7; count of bases not matched to a gene: 8. Germline V gene data show CDR1 as DFQATT and CDR2 as SNEGSKA (reference sequence). The CDR3 spans 15 residues. Amplified TCR beta CDR3 regions came from RNA transcripts. TCR CDR3 underwent first-round RT-PCR with the HTBI primer set. TCRdb independently ran MiXCR on the multiplex PCR reads; one entry per CDR3 protein. Altogether a few hundred thousand distinct CDR3 sequences are present, approximately 15% being singletons, with the ten largest covering around 17%. This clonotype appeared many times. The antigen is undetermined.

Specimen: blood. J is TRBJ1-4 and V is TRBV20-1; 12 bases are a match to TRBD1. This clonotype was sampled from a woman aged 18-29 years with Graves' hyperthyroidism. The CDR3 DNA follows: TGCAGTGCTCCGAGGGGGACAGGGGGCGTTGAAAAACTGTTTTTT. Translation: CSAPRGTGGVEKLFF.